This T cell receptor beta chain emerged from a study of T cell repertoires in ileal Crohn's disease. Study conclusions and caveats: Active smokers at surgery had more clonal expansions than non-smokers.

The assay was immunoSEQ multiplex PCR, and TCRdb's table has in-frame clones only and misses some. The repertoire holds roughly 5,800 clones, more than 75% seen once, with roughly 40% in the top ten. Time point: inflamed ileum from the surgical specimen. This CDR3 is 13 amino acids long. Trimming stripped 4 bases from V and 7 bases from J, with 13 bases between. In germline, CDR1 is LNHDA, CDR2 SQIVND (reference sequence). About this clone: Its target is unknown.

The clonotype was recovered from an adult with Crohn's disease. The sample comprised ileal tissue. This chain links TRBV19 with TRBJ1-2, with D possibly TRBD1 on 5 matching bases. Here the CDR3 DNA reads TGTGCCAGTAGTAATTCGGGGGGTTCTGGCTACACCTTC. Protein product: CASSNSGGSGYTF.